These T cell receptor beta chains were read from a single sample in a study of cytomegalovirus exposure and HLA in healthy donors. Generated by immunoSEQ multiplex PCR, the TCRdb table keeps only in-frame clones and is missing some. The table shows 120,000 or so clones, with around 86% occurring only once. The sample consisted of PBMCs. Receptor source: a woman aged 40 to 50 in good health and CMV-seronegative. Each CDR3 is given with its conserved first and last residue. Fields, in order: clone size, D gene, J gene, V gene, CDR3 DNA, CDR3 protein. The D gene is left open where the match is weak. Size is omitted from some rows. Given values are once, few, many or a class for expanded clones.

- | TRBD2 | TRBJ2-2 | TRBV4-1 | TGCGCCAGCAGCCAAGATGTTGCGGGGGGTAACACCGGGGAGCTGTTTTTT | CASSQDVAGGNTGELFF
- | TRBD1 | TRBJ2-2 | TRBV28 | TGTGCCAGCAGTTTGGGTGTACAGGGGATTACCGGGGAGCTGTTTTTT | CASSLGVQGITGELFF
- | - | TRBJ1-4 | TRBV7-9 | TGTGCCAGCAGCTTTTGGGGAGACGGCACTAATGAAAAACTGTTTTTT | CASSFWGDGTNEKLFF
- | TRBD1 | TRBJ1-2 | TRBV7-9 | TGTTCCAGCAGCTTAGTAGGGGACAGAATTTATGGCTACACCTTC | CSSSLVGDRIYGYTF
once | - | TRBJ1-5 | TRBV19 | TGTGCCAGTAGTATTGGCCAGGGGCTCAATCAGCCCCAGCATTTT | CASSIGQGLNQPQHF
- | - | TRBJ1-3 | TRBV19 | TGTGCCAGTATTAACTCTGGAAACACCATATATTTT | CASINSGNTIYF
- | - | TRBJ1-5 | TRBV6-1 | TGTGCCAGCAGGGAGGGGTTGAGCAATCAGCCCCAGCATTTT | CASREGLSNQPQHF
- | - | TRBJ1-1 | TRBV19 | TGTGCCAGTAGTACCGAAGCAGGGGTGATTGGGAAGGCTTTCTTT | CASSTEAGVIGKAFF
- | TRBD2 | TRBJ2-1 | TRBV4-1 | TGCGCCAGCAGCCCCGCGGGACTAGCGGGAATCAATGAGCAGTTCTTC | CASSPAGLAGINEQFF
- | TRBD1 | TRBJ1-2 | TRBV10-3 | TGTGCCATCAGTGGGACAGGGGGCAACTATGGCTACACCTTC | CAISGTGGNYGYTF
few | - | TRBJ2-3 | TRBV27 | TGTGCCAGCAGTTTAGGGGTCGTAGCGTCCGATACGCAGTATTTT | CASSLGVVASDTQYF
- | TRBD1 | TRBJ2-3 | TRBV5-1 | TGCGCCAGCAGCTCCCGTGGGACAGGGGGCTCAGATACGCAGTATTTT | CASSSRGTGGSDTQYF
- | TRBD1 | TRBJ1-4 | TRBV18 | TGTGCCAGCTCACCACGGCCCTCGGACAGGAATGAAAAACTGTTTTTT | CASSPRPSDRNEKLFF
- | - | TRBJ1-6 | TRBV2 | TGTGCCAGCACCTCTACAGGGAGCACATATAATTCACCCCTCCACTTT | CASTSTGSTYNSPLHF
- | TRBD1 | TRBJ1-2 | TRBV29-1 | TGCAGCGTTGAGGAATGGGGGACAGGGGATGGCTACACCTTC | CSVEEWGTGDGYTF
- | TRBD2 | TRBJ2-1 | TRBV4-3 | TGCGCCAGCAGCCGGGATAGCGGGAGTCTGGATGAGCAGTTCTTC | CASSRDSGSLDEQFF
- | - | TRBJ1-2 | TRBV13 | TGTGCCAGCAGCCCTCTGGGCTCTAACTATGGCTACACCTTC | CASSPLGSNYGYTF
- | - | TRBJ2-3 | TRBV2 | TGTGCCAGCCGTACGGGACACAACACAGATACGCAGTATTTT | CASRTGHNTDTQYF
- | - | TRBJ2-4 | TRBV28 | TGTGCCAGCAGTGAGGGACAAAGGGCCAAAAACATTCAGTACTTC | CASSEGQRAKNIQYF
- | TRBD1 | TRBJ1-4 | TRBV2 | TGTGCCAGCAGTGACAGGACAGGGAATGAAAAACTGTTTTTT | CASSDRTGNEKLFF
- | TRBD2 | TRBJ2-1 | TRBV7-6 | TGTGCCAGCAGCTCAACCGCCGGGACTAGCGGATACAATGAGCAGTTCTTC | CASSSTAGTSGYNEQFF
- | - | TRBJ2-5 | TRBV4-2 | TGTGCCAGCAGCCAAGAAGGGGCTAGGGCAGAGACCCAGTACTTC | CASSQEGARAETQYF
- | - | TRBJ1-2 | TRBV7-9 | TGTTCCAGCAGCCCGACCGGGAAACCGCGGGGTGGCTACACCTTC | CSSSPTGKPRGGYTF
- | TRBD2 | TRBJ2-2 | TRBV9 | TGTGCCAGCTCCCTGCTCGGACTAGCGGTCACCGGGGAGCTGTTTTTT | CASSLLGLAVTGELFF
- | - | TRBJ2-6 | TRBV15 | TGTGCCACCCTCGACGGGGGCTCTGGGGCCAACGTCCTGACTTTC | CATLDGGSGANVLTF
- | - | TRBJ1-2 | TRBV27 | TGTGCCAGCAGTTTAGAGTCGGGGGGCAACTATGGCTACACCTTC | CASSLESGGNYGYTF
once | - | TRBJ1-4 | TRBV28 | TGTGCCACCCTGAATGGCAGTAATGAAAAACTGTTTTTT | CATLNGSNEKLFF
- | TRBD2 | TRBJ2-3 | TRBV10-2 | TGCGCCAGCAGTGAGTCGTGGGAGGGCTATTCGGATACGCAGTATTTT | CASSESWEGYSDTQYF
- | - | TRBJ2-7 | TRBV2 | TGTGCCAGCAGTCCGGGATATGGACCTTACGAGCAGTACTTC | CASSPGYGPYEQYF
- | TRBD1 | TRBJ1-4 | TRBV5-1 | TGCGCCAGCAGCCCGACAGGGAAAGAAGAAAAACTGTTTTTT | CASSPTGKEEKLFF
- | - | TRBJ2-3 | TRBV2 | TGTGCCAGCAACGCCCGACAGGGCACAGATACGCAGTATTTT | CASNARQGTDTQYF